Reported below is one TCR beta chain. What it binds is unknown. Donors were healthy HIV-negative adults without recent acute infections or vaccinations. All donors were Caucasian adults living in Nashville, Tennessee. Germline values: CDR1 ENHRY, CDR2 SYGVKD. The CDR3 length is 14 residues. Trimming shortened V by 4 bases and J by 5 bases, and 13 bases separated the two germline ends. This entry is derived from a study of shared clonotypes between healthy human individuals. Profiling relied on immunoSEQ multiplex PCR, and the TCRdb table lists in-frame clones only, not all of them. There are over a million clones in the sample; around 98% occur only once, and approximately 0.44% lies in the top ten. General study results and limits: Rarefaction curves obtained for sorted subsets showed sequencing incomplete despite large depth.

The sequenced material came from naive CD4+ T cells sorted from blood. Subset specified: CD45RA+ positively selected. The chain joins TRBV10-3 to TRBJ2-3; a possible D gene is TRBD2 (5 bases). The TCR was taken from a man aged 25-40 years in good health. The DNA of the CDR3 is TGTGCCATCAGTGCGGGGAATTCAGGAGATACGCAGTATTTT. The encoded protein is CAISAGNSGDTQYF.